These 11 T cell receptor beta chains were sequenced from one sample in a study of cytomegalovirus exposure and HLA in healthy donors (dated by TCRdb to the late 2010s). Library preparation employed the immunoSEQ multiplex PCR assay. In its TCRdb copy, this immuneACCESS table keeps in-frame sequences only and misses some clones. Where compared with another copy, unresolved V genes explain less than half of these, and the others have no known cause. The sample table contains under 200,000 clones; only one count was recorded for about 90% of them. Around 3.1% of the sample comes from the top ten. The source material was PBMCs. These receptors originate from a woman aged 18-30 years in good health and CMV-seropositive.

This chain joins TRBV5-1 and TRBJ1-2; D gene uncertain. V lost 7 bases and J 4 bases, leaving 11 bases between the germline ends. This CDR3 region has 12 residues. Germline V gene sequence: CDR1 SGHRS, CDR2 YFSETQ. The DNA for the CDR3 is TGCGCCAGCCACCCGGCTAGCTATGGCTACACCTTC. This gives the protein CASHPASYGYTF.

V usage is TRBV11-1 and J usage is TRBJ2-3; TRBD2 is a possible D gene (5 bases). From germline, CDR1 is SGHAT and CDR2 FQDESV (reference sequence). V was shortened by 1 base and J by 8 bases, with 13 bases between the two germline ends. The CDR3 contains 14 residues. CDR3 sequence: CASSLVRAEATQYF. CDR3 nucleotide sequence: TGTGCCAGCAGCTTAGTGAGGGCCGAGGCTACGCAGTATTTT.

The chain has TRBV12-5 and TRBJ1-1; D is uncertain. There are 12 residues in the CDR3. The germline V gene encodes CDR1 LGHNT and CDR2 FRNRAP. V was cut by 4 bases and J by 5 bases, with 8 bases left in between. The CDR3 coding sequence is TGTGCTAGTGGTTCGGGTGGAACTGAAGCTTTCTTT. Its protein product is CASGSGGTEAFF.

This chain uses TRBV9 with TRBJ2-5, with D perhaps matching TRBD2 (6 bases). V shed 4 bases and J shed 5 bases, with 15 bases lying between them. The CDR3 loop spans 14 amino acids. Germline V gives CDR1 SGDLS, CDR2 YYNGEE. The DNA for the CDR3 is TGTGCCAGCAGCCCCGGAGGGCCTGGGGAGACCCAGTACTTC. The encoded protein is CASSPGGPGETQYF.

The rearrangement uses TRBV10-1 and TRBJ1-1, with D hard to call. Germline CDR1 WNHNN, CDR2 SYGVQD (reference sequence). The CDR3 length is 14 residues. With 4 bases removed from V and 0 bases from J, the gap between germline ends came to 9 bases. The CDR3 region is CASSAHILNTEAFF. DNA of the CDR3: TGCGCCAGCAGTGCTCACATACTGAACACTGAAGCTTTCTTT.

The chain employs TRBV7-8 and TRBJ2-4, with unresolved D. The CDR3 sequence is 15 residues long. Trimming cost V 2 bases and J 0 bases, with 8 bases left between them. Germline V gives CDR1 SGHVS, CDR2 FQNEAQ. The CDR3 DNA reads TGTGCCAGCAGCTTACGCGCTCTAGCCAAAAACATTCAGTACTTC. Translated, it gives CASSLRALAKNIQYF. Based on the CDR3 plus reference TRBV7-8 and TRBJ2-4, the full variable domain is GAGVSQSPRYKVAKRGQDVALRCDPISGHVSLFWYQQALGQGPEFLTYFQNEAQLDKSGLPSDRFFAERPEGSVSTLKIQRTQQEDSAVYLCASSLRALAKNIQYFGAGTRLSVL.

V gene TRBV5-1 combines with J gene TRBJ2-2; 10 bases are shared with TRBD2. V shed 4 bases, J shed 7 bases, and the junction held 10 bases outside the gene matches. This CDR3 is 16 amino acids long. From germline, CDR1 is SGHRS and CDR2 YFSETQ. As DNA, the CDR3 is TGCGCCAGCAGCGACCGACTAGCGGGTAACGTCGGGGAGCTGTTTTTT. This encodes CASSDRLAGNVGELFF.

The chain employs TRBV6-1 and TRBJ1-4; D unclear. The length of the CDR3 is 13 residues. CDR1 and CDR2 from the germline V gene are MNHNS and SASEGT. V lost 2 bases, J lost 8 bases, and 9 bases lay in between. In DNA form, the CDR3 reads TGTGCCAGCAGTGAACATCCGAGGGAAAAACTGTTTTTT. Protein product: CASSEHPREKLFF.

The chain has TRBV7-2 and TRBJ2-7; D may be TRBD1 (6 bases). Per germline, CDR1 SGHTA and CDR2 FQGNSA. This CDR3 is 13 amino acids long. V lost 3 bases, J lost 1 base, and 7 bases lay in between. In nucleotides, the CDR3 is TGTGCCAGCAGCTTCCAGGGGTCCTACGAGCAGTACTTC. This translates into CASSFQGSYEQYF.

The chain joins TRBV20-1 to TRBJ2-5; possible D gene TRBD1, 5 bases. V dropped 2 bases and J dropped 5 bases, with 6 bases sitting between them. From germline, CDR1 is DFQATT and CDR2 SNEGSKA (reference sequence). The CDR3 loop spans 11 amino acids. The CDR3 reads CSARSGETQYF. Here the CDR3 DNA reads TGCAGTGCTAGATCAGGGGAGACCCAGTACTTC.

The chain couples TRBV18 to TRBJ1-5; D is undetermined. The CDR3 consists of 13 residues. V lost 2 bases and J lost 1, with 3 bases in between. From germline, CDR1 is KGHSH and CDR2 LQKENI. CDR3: CASSPESNQPQHF. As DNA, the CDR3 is TGTGCCAGCTCACCAGAGAGCAATCAGCCCCAGCATTTT.